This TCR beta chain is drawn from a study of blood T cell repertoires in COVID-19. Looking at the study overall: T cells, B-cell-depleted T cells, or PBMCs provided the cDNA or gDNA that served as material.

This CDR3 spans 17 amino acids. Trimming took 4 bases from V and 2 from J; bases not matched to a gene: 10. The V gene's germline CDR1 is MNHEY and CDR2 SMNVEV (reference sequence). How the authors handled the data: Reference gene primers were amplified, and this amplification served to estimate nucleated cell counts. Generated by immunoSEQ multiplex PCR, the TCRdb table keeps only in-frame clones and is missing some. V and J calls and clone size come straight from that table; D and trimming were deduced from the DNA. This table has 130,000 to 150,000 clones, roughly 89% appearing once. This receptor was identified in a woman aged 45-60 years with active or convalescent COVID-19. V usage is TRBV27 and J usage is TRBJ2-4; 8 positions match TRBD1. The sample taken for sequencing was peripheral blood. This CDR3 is CASSSGTGGMSKNIQYF. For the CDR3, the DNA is TGTGCCAGCAGTTCGGGAACAGGGGGGATGTCCAAAAACATTCAGTACTTC.